A single sample gave rise to the 7 T cell receptor beta chains below, sequenced in a study of OX40 agonist ivuxolimab in advanced cancers. Profiling relied on immunoSEQ multiplex PCR, and the TCRdb table lists in-frame clones only, not all of them. The sample lists roughly 60,000 clones; 85% were seen once. This sample comprised CD4+ or CD8+ T cells sorted from blood, obtained in a trial of the OX40 agonist ivuxolimab. These receptors came from an adult with an advanced solid tumor such as melanoma, head and neck, liver or kidney cancer.

In DNA form, the CDR3 reads TGTGCCAGCAGCCCCAAAGGGGGCACAGATACGCAGTATTTT. This translates into CASSPKGGTDTQYF. This sequence joins TRBV7-2 and TRBJ2-3; D is possibly TRBD1 (5 bases). The CDR3 extends over 14 amino acids. V lost 5 bases and J lost 1, with 10 bases in between. CDR1 and CDR2 from the germline V gene are SGHTA and FQGNSA.

This chain connects TRBV7-9 to TRBJ2-1, with TRBD2 identical over 7 bases. The V gene end was trimmed by 5 bases and the J gene end by 9 bases; junction bases not matched to a gene: 19. Looked up from germline, CDR1 is SEHNR and CDR2 is FQNEAQ (reference sequence). The CDR3 covers 17 residues. The CDR3 DNA sequence: TGTGCCAGCAGCCGGAGAGGTAACGCGGGAGTCAACATTGAGCAGTTCTTC. Its translation is CASSRRGNAGVNIEQFF.

The V call is TRBV5-1, the J call TRBJ2-1, with D possibly matching TRBD1 (6 bases). This CDR3 contains 12 residues. Germline V gene data show CDR1 as SGHRS and CDR2 as YFSETQ. Trimming left V 0 bases short and J 16 bases short, with 14 bases between. The CDR3 nucleotides read TGCGCCAGCAGCTTGGGCCAGGGGTTTAATTTCTTC. This codes for CASSLGQGFNFF.

DNA for the CDR3: TGTGCCAGCAGCGAGGACCCGGGAGGCACAGATACGCAGTATTTT. Amino acids: CASSEDPGGTDTQYF. The chain employs TRBV9 and TRBJ2-3; maybe TRBD2 (6 bases). Germline values: CDR1 SGDLS, CDR2 YYNGEE. The CDR3 loop spans 15 amino acids. Deletions cut 3 bases from V and 1 base from J, with 12 bases between. The entire variable domain, with the rest obtained from reference TRBV9 and TRBJ2-3, is as follows: DSGVTQTPKHLITATGQRVTLRCSPRSGDLSVYWYQQSLDQGLQFLIQYYNGEERAKGNILERFSAQQFPDLHSELNLSSLELGDSALYFCASSEDPGGTDTQYFGPGTRLTVL.

The genes are TRBV6-5 and TRBJ1-4, with 7 positions matching TRBD1. Germline V gene data show CDR1 as MNHEY and CDR2 as SVGAGI. The V gene end was trimmed by 2 bases and the J gene end by 8 bases; junction bases not matched to a gene: 8. This CDR3 is built from 15 residues. CDR3 bases: TGTGCCAGCAGTTACCGGGACAGCGCGGGGGAAAAACTGTTTTTT. It yields the protein CASSYRDSAGEKLFF.

This clone was observed a few times. The chain links TRBV9 to TRBJ2-3, with TRBD1 as a possible D gene (5 bases). The CDR3 spans 15 residues. Trimming took 3 bases from V and 6 from J, leaving 17 bases between them. Looked up from germline, CDR1 is SGDLS and CDR2 is YYNGEE. The CDR3 nucleotides read TGTGCCAGCAGCGCGTTACAGGAACCGACTGATACGCAGTATTTT. It encodes CASSALQEPTDTQYF.

The chain has TRBV2 and TRBJ2-7, with D tentatively TRBD1 (5 bases). The V and J ends lost 7 bases and 3 bases respectively, with 13 bases between them. CDR1 and CDR2 (germline): SNHLY, FYNNEI. The CDR3 sequence is 13 residues long. CDR3 DNA: TGTGCCAGCACAACTTCCAGGGACTACGAGCAGTACTTC. Encoded protein: CASTTSRDYEQYF. Together with reference TRBV2 and TRBJ2-7, the CDR3 gives the full variable domain: EPEVTQTPSHQVTQMGQEVILRCVPISNHLYFYWYRQILGQKVEFLVSFYNNEISEKSEIFDDQFSVERPDGSNFTLKIRSTKLEDSAMYFCASTTSRDYEQYFGPGTRLTVT.